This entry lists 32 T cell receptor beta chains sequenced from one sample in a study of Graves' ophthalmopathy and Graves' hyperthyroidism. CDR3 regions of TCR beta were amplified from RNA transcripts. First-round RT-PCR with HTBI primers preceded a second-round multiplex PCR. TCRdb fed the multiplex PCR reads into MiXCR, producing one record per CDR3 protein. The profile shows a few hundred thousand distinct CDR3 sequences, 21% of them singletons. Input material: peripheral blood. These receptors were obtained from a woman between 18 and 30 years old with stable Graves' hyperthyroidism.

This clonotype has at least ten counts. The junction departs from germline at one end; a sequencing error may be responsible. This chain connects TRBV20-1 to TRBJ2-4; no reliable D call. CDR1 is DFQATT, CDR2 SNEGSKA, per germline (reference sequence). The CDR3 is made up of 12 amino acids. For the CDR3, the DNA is TGCAGTGCTAGCATAACAAAAAACATTAAGTACTTC. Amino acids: CSASITKNIKYF.

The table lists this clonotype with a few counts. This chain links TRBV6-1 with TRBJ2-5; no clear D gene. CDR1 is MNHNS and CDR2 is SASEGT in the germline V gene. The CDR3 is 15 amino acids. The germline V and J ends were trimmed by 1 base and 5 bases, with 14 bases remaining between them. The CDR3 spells CASSEVGKIRETQYF. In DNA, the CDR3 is TGTGCCAGCAGTGAAGTGGGGAAGATTAGGGAGACCCAGTACTTC.

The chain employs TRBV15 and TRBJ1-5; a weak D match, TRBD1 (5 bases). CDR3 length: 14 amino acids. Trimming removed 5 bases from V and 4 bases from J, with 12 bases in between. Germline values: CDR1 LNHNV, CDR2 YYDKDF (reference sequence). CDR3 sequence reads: CATSPGGTNQPQHF. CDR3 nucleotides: TGTGCCACCAGCCCGGGTGGGACTAATCAGCCCCAGCATTTT.

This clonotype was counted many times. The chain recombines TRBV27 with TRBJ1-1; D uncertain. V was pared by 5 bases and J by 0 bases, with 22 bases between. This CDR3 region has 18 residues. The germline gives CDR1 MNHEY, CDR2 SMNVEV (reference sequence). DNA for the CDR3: TGTGCCAGCAGTCCTCTAGGAGTAGAAATTGCCATGAACACTGAAGCTTTCTTT. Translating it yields CASSPLGVEIAMNTEAFF.

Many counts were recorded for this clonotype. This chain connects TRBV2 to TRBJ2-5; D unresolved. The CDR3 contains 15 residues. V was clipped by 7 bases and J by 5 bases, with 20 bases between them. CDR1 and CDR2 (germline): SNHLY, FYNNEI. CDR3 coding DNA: TGTGCCAGCACAGTGCGGCGGCCCCGAAGGGAGACCCAGTACTTC. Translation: CASTVRRPRRETQYF.

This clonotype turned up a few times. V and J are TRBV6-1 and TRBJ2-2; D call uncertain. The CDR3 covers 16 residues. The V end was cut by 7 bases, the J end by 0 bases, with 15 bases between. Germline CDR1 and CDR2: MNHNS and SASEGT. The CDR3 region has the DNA TGTGCCAGCAAAGAGTTTATAGGCGCGAACACCGGGGAGCTGTTTTTT. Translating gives CASKEFIGANTGELFF.

The CDR3 nucleotides are TGTGCCAGCAGTCGGGGGGCCGCATCATATCGCCAAGAGACCCAGTACTTC. Its translation: CASSRGAASYRQETQYF. This sequence joins TRBV28 and TRBJ2-5; D is perhaps TRBD2 (7 bases). CDR1 and CDR2 (germline): MDHEN, SYDVKM. The V gene lost 5 bases and the J gene lost 1 base, with 20 bases spanning the gap. This CDR3 region has 17 residues.

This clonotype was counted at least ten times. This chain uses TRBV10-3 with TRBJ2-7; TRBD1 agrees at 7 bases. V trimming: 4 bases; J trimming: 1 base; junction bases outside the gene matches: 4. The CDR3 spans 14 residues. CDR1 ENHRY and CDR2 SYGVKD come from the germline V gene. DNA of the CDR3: TGTGCCATCAGTGTGACAGGGTCTTCCTACGAGCAGTACTTC. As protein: CAISVTGSSYEQYF.

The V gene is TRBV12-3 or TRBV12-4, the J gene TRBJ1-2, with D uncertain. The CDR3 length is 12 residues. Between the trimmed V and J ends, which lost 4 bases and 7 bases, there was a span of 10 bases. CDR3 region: CASSSTRRGYTF. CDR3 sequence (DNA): TGTGCCAGCAGTTCAACTAGGCGTGGCTACACCTTC.

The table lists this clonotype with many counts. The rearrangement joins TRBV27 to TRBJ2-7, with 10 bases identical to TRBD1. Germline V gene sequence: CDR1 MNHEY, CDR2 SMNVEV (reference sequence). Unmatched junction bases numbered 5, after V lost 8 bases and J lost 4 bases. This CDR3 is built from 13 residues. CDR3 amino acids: CASGRDRGYEQYF. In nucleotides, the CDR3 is TGTGCCAGCGGACGGGACAGGGGATACGAGCAGTACTTC.

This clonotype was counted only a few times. The CDR3 DNA sequence: TGCAGTGCTAGGTGGGATACGCAGTATTTT. It yields the protein CSARWDTQYF. The chain has TRBV20-1 and TRBJ2-3; D remains ambiguous. The CDR3 sequence is 10 residues long. From germline, CDR1 is DFQATT and CDR2 SNEGSKA (reference sequence). The V end was cut by 3 bases, the J end by 6 bases, with 4 bases between.

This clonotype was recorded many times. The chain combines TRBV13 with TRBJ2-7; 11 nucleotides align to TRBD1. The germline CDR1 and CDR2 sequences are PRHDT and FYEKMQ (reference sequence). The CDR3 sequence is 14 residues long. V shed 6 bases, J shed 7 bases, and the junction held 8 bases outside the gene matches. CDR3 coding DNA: TGTGCCAGCAGAAGAGGACAGGGGGCTCATGAGCAGTACTTC. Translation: CASRRGQGAHEQYF. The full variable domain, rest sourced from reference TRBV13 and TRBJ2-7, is AAGVIQSPRHLIKEKRETATLKCYPIPRHDTVYWYQQGPGQDPQFLISFYEKMQSDKGSIPDRFSAQQFSDYHSELNMSSLELGDSALYFCASRRGQGAHEQYFGPGTRLTVT.

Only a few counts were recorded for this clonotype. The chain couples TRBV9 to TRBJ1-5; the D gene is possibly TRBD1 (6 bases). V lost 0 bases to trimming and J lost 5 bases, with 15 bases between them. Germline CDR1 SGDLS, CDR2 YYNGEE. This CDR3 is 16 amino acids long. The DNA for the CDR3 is TGTGCCAGCAGCGTAGGGTCTACAGGGTTTGATCAGCCCCAGCATTTT. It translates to CASSVGSTGFDQPQHF.

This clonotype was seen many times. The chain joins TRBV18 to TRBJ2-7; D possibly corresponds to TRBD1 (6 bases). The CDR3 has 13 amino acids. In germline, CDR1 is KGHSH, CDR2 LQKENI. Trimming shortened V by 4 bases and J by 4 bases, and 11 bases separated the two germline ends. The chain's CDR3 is CASSRAGEYEQYF. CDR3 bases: TGTGCCAGCTCACGGGCAGGGGAGTACGAGCAGTACTTC.

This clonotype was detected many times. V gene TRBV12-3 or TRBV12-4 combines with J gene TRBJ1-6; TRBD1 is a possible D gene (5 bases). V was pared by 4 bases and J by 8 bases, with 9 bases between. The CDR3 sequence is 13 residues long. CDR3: CASSSTGDSPLHF. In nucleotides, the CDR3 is TGTGCCAGCAGTTCAACGGGGGATTCACCCCTCCACTTT.

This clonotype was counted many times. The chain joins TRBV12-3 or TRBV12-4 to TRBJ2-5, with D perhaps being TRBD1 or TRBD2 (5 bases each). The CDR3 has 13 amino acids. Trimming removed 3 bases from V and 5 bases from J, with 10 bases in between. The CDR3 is CASSLGDGETQYF. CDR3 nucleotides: TGTGCCAGCAGTTTGGGGGATGGGGAGACCCAGTACTTC.

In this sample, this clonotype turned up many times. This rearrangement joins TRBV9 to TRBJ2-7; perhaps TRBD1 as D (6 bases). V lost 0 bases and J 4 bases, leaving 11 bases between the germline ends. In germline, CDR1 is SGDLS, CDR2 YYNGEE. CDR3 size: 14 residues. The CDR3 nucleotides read TGTGCCAGCAGCGTAGGCAGGGGCGATTACGAGCAGTACTTC. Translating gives CASSVGRGDYEQYF.

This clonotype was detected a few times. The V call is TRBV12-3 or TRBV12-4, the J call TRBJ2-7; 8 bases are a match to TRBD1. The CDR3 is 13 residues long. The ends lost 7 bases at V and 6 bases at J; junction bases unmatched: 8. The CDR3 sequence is CASKGTGLREQYF. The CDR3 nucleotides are TGTGCCAGCAAGGGGACAGGTCTGCGCGAGCAGTACTTC.

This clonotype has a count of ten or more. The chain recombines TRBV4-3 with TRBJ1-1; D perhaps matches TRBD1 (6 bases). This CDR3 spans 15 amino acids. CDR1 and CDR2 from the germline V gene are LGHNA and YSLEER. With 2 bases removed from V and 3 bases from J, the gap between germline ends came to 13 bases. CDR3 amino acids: CASSQIPSGDTEAFF. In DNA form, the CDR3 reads TGCGCCAGCAGCCAAATCCCTTCAGGGGACACTGAAGCTTTCTTT.

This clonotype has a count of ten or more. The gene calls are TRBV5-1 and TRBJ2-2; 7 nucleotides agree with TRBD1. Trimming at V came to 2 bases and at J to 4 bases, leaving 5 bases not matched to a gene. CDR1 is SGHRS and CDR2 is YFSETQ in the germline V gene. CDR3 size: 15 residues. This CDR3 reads CASSFDRVGTGELFF. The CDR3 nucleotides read TGCGCCAGCAGCTTTGACAGGGTGGGCACCGGGGAGCTGTTTTTT.

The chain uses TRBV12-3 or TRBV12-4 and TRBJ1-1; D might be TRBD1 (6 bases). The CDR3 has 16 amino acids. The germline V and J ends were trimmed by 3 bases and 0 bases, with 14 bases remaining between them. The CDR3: CASSFAAGAMNTEAFF. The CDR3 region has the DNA TGTGCCAGCAGTTTTGCAGCAGGGGCCATGAACACTGAAGCTTTCTTT.

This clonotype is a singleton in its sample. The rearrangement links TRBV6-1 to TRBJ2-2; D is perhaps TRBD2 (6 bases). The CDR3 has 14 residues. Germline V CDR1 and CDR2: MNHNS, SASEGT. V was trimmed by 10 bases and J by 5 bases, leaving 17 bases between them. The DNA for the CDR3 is TGTGCCACTGAGGAGGCGGGGCGAACCGGGGAGCTGTTTTTT. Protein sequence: CATEEAGRTGELFF.

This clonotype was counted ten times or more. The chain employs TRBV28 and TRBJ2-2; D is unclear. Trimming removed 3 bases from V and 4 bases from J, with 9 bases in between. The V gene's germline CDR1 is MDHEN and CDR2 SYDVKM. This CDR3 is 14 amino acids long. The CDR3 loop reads CASSFPTTTGELFF. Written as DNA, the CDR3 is TGTGCCAGCAGTTTCCCCACAACCACCGGGGAGCTGTTTTTT.

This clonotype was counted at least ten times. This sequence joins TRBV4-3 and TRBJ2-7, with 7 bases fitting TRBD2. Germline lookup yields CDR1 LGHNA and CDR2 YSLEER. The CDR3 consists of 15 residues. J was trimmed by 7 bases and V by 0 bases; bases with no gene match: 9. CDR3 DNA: TGCGCCAGCAGCCAAGAGGAGGGAGGGCCATATGAGCAGTACTTC. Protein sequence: CASSQEEGGPYEQYF.

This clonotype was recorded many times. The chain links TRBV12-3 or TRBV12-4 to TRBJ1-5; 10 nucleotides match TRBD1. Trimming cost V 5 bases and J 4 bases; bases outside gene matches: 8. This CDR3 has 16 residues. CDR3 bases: TGTGCCAGCAGTCCCGGGACAGGGGTTGAAAATCAGCCCCAGCATTTT. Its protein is CASSPGTGVENQPQHF.

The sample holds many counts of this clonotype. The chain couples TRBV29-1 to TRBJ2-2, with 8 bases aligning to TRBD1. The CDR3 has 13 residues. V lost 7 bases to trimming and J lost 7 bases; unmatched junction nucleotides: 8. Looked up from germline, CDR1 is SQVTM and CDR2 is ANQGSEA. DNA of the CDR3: TGCAGCGCTCAGGGACAGGCGGGCGGGGAGCTGTTTTTT. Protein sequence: CSAQGQAGGELFF.

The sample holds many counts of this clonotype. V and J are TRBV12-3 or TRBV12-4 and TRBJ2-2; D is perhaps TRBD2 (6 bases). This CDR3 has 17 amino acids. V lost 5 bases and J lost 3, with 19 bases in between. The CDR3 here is CASSLPPGSGDTGELFF. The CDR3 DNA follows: TGTGCCAGCAGTCTACCGCCAGGGTCGGGAGACACCGGGGAGCTGTTTTTT.

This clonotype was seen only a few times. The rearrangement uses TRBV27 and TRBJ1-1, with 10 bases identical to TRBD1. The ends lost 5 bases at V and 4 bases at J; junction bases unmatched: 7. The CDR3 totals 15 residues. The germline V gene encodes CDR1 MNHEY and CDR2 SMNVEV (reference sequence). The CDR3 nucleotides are TGTGCCAGCAGTCCTTGGACAGGGGGTTTCACTGAAGCTTTCTTT. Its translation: CASSPWTGGFTEAFF.

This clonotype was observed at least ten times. DNA of the CDR3: TGTGCCAGCTCACCACCTCAGCGAACCTCCTACGAGCAGTACTTC. Translated, it gives CASSPPQRTSYEQYF. This chain uses TRBV18 with TRBJ2-7; no clear D gene. The germline V and J ends were trimmed by 0 bases and 0 bases, with 9 bases remaining between them. In germline, CDR1 is KGHSH, CDR2 LQKENI. The CDR3 runs to 15 residues. The full variable domain, with the rest looked up from reference TRBV18 and TRBJ2-7, is NAGVMQNPRHLVRRRGQEARLRCSPMKGHSHVYWYRQLPEEGLKFMVYLQKENIIDESGMPKERFSAEFPKEGPSILRIQQVVRGDSAAYFCASSPPQRTSYEQYFGPGTRLTVT.

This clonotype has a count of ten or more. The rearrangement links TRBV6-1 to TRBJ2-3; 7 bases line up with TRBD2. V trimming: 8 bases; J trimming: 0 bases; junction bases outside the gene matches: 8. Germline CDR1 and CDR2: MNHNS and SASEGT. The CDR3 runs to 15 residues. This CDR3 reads CASGPTSISTDTQYF. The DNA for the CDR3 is TGTGCCAGCGGGCCGACTAGCATAAGCACAGATACGCAGTATTTT.

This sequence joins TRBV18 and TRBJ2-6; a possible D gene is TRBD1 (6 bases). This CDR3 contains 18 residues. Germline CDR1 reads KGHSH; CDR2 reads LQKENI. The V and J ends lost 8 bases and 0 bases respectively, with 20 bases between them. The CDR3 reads CASRPFGTPVSGANVLTF. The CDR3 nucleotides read TGTGCCAGCCGCCCTTTCGGGACACCAGTCTCTGGGGCCAACGTCCTGACTTTC.

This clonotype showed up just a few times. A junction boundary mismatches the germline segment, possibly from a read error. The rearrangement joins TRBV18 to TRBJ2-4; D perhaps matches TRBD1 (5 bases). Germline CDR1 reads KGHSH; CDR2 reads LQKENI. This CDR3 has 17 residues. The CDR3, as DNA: TGTGCCAGCTCACCACTAGAGAACAGGCACGTGAAAAACATTAAGTACTTC. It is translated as CASSPLENRHVKNIKYF. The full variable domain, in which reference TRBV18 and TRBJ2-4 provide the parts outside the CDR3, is NAGVMQNPRHLVRRRGQEARLRCSPMKGHSHVYWYRQLPEEGLKFMVYLQKENIIDESGMPKERFSAEFPKEGPSILRIQQVVRGDSAAYFCASSPLENRHVKNIKYFGAGTRLSVL.